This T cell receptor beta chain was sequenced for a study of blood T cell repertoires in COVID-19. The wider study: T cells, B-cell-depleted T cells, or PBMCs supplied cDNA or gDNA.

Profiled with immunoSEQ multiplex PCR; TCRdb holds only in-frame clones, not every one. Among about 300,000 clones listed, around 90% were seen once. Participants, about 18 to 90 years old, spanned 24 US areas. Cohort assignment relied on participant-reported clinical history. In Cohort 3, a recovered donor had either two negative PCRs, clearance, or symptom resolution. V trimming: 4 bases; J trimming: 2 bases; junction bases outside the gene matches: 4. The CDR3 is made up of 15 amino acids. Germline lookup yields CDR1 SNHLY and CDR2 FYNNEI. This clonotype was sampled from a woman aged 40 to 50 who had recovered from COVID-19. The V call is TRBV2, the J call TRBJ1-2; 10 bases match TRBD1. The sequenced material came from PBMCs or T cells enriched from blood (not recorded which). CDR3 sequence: CASSGPGQGNYGYTF. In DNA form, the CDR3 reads TGTGCCAGCAGTGGGCCGGGACAGGGGAACTATGGCTACACCTTC.